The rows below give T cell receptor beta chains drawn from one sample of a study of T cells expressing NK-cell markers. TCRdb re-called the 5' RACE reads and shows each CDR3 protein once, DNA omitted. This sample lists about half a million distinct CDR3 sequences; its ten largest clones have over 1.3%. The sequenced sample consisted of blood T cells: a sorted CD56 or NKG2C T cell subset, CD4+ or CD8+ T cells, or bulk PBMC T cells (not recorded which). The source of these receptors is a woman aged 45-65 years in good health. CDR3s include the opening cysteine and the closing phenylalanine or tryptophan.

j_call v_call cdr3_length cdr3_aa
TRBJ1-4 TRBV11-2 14 CASSLDRRGEKLFF
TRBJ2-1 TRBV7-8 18 CASTTNLAGGPRGNEQFF
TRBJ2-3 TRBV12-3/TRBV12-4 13 CASSFVRPDTQYF
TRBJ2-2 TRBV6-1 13 CASEIVGTGELFF
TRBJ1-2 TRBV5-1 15 CASSLGVGGASGYTF
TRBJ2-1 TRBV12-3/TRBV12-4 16 CASSFPGTSGNNEQFF
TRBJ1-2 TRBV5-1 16 CASSLAAGAVYYGYTF
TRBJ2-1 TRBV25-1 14 CASTSAGQYNEQFF
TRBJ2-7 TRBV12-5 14 CASGLLAGGSEQYF
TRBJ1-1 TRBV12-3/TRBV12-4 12 CASSLGPTEAFF
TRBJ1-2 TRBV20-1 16 CSAPRQGASRGGGYTF
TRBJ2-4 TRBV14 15 CASSSERRGKNIQYF
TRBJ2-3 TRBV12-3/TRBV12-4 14 CASSRATSTDTQYF
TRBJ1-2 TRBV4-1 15 CASSQPGGTNYGYTF
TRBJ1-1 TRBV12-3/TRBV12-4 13 CASKSGRSTEAFF
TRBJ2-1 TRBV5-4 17 CASSLPRQGGSYNEQFF
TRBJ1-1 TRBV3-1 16 CASSPWGSSRHAEAFF
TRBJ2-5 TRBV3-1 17 CASSQEAWEEARETQYF